This T cell receptor beta chain was recovered during a study of human T cells and chemical hapten exposure. This clonotype turned up a few times. The library tagged individual cDNA molecules with unique molecular identifiers. TCRdb re-called the RACE reads through MiXCR, storing one row per CDR3 protein. In the table there are some 97,000 distinct CDR3 sequences, around a quarter of which are singletons. The time point denotes: patch test 3, about 24 weeks after DPC sensitization. The treatment: therapeutic diphenylcyclopropenone sensitization with weekly scalp DPC. Germline lookup yields CDR1 MDHEN and CDR2 SYDVKM. Trimming removed 5 bases at V and 6 bases at J, with 17 bases between. This CDR3 has 15 residues.

The chain combines TRBV28 with TRBJ2-4; D is ambiguous. The starting material was whole blood, obtained in connection with sensitization to the hapten diphenylcyclopropenone (DPC). The sequence was collected from a man between 35 and 55 years old with alopecia areata. Some clones in this sample may be carry-over from other donors' samples. The CDR3 loop reads CASSPRTPSGNIQYF. In DNA form, the CDR3 reads TGTGCCAGCAGTCCACGAACCCCGTCCGGAAACATTCAGTACTTC. The whole variable domain, remainder taken from reference TRBV28 and TRBJ2-4, is DVKVTQSSRYLVKRTGEKVFLECVQDMDHENMFWYRQDPGLGLRLIYFSYDVKMKEKGDIPEGYSVSREKKERFSLILESASTNQTSMYLCASSPRTPSGNIQYFGAGTRLSVL.